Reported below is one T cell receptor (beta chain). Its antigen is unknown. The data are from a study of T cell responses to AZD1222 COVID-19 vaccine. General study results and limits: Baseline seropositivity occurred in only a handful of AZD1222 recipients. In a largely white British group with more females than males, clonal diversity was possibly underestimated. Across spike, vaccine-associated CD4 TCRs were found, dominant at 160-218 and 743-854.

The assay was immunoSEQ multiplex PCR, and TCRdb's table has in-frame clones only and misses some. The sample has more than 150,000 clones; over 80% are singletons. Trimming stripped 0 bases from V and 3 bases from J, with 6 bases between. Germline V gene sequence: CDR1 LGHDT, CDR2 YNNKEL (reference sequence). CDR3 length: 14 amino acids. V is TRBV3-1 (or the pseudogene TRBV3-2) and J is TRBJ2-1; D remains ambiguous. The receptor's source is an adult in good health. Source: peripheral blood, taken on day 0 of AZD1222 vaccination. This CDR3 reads CASSQDRSYNEQFF. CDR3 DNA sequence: TGTGCCAGCAGCCAAGATCGAAGCTACAATGAGCAGTTCTTC.